This TCR beta chain came from a study of T cell changes during pregnancy in multiple sclerosis (dated by TCRdb to between 2019 and 2020). For context, the study as a whole: The study examined how the T cell repertoire changed over the course of pregnancy in women with multiple sclerosis.

Via the germline V gene (reference sequence), CDR1 is GTSNPN and CDR2 SVGIG. Deletion took 2 bases off V and 6 bases off J, with a span of 11 bases between the germline ends. The CDR3 starts with the cysteine, ends with the phenylalanine, and has 14 residues. The kept DNA is CDR3 alone, 42 bases in frame from the first base. Only one count was recorded for this clone. Its target antigen remains unknown. There are no base qualities to consult, and no much larger clone falls within one base. The method was the immunoSEQ multiplex PCR assay. TCRdb's version of the immuneACCESS table is confined to in-frame rearrangements and falls short of the full clone set. An unresolved V gene accounts for under half of the shortfall where checked; the remainder is of unknown origin. The sample table contains 95,000 to 150,000 clones; only one count was recorded for approximately 93% of them. The ten biggest clones cover under 7% of the sample.

The source was peripheral blood, collected before pregnancy. The V and J genes are TRBV30 and TRBJ1-6; TRBD1 is perhaps the D gene, given 6 matching bases. The sequence was collected from a female donor with multiple sclerosis, enrolled in a pregnancy study. The sequence in DNA is TGTGCCTGGAGTCTGGGAGGGGGTAATTCACCCCTCCACTTT. This translates into CAWSLGGGNSPLHF.